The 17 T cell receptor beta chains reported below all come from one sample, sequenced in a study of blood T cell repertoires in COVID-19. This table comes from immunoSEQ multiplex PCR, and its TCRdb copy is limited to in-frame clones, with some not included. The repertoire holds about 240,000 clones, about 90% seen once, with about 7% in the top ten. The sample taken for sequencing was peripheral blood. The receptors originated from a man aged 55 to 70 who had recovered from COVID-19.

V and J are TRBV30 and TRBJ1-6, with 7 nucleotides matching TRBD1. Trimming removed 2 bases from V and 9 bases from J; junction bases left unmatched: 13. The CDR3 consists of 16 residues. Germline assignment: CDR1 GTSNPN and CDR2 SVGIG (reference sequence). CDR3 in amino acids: CAWSIRPGGEGSPLHF. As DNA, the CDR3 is TGTGCCTGGAGTATACGCCCAGGGGGAGAGGGTTCACCCCTCCACTTT.

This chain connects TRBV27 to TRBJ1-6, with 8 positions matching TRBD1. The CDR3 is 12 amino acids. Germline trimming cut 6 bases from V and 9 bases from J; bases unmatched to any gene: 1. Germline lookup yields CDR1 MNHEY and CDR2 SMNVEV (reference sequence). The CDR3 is CASRQGGSPLHF. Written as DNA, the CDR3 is TGTGCCAGCAGACAGGGGGGTTCACCCCTCCACTTT.

Written as DNA, the CDR3 is TGTGCCAGCAGTGAAGATGGTCGCGGGGTCGGGAATGAGCAGTTCTTC. This translates into CASSEDGRGVGNEQFF. The chain couples TRBV2 to TRBJ2-1, with a tentative D call TRBD2 (6 bases). There are 16 residues in the CDR3. The germline V and J ends were trimmed by 1 base and 7 bases, with 17 bases remaining between them. The V gene's germline CDR1 is SNHLY and CDR2 FYNNEI.

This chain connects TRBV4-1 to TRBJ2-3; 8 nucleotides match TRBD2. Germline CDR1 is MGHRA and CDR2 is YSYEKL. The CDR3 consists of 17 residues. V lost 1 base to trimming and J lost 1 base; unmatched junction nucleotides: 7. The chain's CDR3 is CASSQGHGLAGTDTQYF. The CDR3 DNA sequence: TGCGCCAGCAGCCAAGGGCATGGACTAGCCGGCACAGATACGCAGTATTTT.

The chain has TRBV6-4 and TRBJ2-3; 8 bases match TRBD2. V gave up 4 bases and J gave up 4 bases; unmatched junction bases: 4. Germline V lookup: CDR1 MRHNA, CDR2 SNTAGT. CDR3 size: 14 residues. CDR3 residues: CASSAGGGADTQYF. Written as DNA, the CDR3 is TGTGCCAGCAGTGCCGGGGGGGGCGCAGATACGCAGTATTTT.

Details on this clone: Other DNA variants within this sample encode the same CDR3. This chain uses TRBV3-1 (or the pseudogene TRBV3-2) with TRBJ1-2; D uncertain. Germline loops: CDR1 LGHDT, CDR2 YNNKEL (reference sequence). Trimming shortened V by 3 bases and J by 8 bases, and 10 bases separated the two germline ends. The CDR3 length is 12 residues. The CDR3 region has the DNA TGTGCCAGCAGCCAGGGCTCGGGGGGCTACACCTTC. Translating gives CASSQGSGGYTF.

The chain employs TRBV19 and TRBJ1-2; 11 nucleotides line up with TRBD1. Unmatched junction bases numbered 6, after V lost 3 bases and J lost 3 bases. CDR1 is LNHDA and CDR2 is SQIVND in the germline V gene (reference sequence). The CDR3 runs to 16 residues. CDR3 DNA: TGTGCCAGTAGTATGTTTGGACAGGGGGCAGACTATGGCTACACCTTC. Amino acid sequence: CASSMFGQGADYGYTF.

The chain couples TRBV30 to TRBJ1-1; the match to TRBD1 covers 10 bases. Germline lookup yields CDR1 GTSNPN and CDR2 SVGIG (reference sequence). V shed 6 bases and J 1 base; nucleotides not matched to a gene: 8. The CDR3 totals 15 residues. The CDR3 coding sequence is TGTGCCTGTTTACGACAGGGGGCCACGAACACTGAAGCTTTCTTT. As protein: CACLRQGATNTEAFF.

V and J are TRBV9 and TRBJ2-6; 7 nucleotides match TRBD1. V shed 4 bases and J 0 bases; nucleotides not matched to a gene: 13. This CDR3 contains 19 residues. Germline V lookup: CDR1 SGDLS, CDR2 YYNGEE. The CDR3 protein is CASSPRGQLYNSGANVLTF. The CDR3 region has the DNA TGTGCCAGCAGCCCTAGGGGGCAGCTGTATAACTCTGGGGCCAACGTCCTGACTTTC.

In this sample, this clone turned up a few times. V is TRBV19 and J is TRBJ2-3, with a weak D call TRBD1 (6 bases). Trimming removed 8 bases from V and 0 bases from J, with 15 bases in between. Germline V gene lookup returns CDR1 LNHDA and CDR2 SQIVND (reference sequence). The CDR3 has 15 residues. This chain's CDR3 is CASDPGQPSTDTQYF. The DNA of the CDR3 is TGTGCCAGTGATCCCGGACAGCCTAGCACAGATACGCAGTATTTT.

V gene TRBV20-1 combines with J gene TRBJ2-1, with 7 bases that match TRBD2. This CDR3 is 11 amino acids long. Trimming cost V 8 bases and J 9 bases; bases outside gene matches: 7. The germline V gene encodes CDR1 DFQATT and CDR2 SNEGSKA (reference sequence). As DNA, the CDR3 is TGCAGTTCCGCGGGGGTTGGTGAGCAGTTCTTC. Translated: CSSAGVGEQFF.

CDR3: CASRETSGGRPGEQYF. The CDR3 DNA sequence: TGTGCCAGCAGGGAGACTAGCGGGGGCCGTCCCGGCGAGCAGTACTTC. V usage is TRBV7-2 and J usage is TRBJ2-7; 12 bases agree with TRBD2. CDR1 SGHTA and CDR2 FQGNSA come from the germline V gene. The CDR3 runs to 16 residues. Trimming at V came to 6 bases and at J to 6 bases, leaving 12 bases not matched to a gene. Based on the CDR3 plus reference TRBV7-2 and TRBJ2-7, the full variable domain is GAGVSQSPSNKVTEKGKDVELRCDPISGHTALYWYRQSLGQGLEFLIYFQGNSAPDKSGLPSDRFSAERTGGSVSTLTIQRTQQEDSAVYLCASRETSGGRPGEQYFGPGTRLTVT.

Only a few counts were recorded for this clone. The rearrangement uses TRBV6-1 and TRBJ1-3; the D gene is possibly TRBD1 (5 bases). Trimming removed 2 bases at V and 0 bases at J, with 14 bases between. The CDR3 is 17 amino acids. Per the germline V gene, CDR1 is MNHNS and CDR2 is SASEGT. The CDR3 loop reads CASSERGRISSGNTIYF. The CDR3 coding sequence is TGTGCCAGCAGTGAACGGGGGAGGATCTCCTCTGGAAACACCATATATTTT.

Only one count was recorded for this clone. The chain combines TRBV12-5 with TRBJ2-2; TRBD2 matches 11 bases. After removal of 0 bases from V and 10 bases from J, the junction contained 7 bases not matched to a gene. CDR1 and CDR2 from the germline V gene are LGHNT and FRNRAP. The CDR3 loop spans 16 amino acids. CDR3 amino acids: CASGLVLAGGPMELFF. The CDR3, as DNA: TGTGCTAGTGGTTTGGTCTTAGCGGGGGGGCCTATGGAGCTGTTTTTT. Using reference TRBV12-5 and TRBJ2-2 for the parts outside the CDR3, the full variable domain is DARVTQTPRHKVTEMGQEVTMRCQPILGHNTVFWYRQTMMQGLELLAYFRNRAPLDDSGMPKDRFSAEMPDATLATLKIQPSEPRDSAVYFCASGLVLAGGPMELFFGEGSRLTVL.

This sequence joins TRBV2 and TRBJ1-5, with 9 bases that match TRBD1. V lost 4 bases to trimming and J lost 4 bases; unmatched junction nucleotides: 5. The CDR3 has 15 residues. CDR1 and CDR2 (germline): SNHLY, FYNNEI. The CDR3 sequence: CASSVAGQGNQPQHF. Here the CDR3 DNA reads TGTGCCAGCAGTGTGGCCGGACAGGGGAATCAGCCCCAGCATTTT.

The CDR3, as DNA: TGTGCCATCAGTGGACAGGGTTACGAGCAGTACTTC. Protein sequence: CAISGQGYEQYF. This chain uses TRBV10-3 with TRBJ2-7; 7 nucleotides match TRBD1. Germline V gives CDR1 ENHRY, CDR2 SYGVKD. V lost 4 bases to trimming and J lost 4 bases; unmatched junction nucleotides: 1. This CDR3 is built from 12 residues.

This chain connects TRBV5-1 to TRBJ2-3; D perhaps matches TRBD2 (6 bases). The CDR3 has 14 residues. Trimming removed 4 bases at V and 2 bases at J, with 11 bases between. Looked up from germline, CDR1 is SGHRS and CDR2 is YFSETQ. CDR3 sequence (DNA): TGCGCCAGCAGCCGTAGCGGATCCACAGATACGCAGTATTTT. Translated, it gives CASSRSGSTDTQYF.